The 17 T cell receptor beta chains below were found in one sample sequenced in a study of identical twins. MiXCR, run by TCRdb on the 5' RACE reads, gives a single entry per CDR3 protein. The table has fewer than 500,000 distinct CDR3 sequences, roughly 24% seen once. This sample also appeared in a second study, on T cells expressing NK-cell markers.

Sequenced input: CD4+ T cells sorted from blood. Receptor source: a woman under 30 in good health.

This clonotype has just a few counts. This CDR3 is CSVVPGLAGGVLTF. CDR3 coding DNA: TGCAGCGTCGTTCCTGGACTAGCGGGAGGCGTCCTGACTTTC. The rearrangement links TRBV29-1 to TRBJ2-6; 14 nucleotides align to TRBD2. Looked up from germline, CDR1 is SQVTM and CDR2 is ANQGSEA. V lost 6 bases and J lost 12; bases outside the gene matches: 7. The CDR3 spans 14 residues.

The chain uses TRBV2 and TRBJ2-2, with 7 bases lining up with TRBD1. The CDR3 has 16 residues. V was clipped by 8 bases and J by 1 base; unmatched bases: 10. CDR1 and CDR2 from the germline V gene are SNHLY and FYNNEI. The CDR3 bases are TGTGCCAGCGGATTTACAGGGGCCCGGAACACCGGGGAGCTGTTTTTT. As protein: CASGFTGARNTGELFF.

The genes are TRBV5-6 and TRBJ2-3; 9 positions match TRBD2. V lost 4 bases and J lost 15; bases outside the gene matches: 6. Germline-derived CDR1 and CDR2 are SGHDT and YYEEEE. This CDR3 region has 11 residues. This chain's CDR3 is CASSRTSDQYF. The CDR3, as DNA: TGTGCCAGCAGCCGGACTAGCGATCAATATTTT.

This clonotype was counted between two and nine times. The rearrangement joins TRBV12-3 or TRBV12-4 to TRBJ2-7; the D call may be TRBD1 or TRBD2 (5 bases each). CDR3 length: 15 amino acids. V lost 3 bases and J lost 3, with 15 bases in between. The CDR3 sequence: CASSFRASSLYEQYF. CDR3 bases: TGTGCCAGCAGTTTCAGGGCTAGCAGCCTCTACGAGCAGTACTTC.

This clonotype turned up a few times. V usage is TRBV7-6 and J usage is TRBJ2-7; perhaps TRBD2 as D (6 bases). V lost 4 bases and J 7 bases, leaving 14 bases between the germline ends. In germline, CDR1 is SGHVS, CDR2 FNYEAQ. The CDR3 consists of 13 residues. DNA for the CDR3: TGTGCCAGCAGCTCTAGCGTTTCGGGAGAGCAGTACTTC. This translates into CASSSSVSGEQYF.

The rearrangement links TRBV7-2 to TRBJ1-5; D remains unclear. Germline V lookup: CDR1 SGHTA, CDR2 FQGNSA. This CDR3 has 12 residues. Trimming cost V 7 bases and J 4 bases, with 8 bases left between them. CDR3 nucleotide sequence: TGTGCCAGCACTAGCCCAAATCAGCCCCAGCATTTT. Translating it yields CASTSPNQPQHF.

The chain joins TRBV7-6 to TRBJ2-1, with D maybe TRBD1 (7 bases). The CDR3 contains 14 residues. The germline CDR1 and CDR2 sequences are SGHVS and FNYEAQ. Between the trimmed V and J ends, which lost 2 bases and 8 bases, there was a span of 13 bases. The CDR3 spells CASSLQGGMDEQFF. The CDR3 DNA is TGTGCCAGCAGCTTACAGGGGGGTATGGATGAGCAGTTCTTC.

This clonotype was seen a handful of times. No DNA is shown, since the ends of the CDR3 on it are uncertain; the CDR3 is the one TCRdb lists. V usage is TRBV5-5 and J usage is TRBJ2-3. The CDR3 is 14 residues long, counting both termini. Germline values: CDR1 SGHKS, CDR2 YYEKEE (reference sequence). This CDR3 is CASSFGSGNGVWYF.

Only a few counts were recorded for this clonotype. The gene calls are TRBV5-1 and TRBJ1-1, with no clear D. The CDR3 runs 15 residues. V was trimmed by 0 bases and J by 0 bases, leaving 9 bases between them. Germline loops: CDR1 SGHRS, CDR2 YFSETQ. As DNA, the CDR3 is TGCGCCAGCAGCTTGGAGGGCACTTTGAACACTGAAGCTTTCTTT. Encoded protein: CASSLEGTLNTEAFF.

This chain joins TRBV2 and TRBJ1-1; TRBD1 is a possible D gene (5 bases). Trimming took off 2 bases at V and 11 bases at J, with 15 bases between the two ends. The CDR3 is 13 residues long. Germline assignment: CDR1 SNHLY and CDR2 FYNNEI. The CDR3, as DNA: TGTGCCAGCAGTGAAATGGGAGGGGAAAAGGCTTTCTTT. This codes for CASSEMGGEKAFF.

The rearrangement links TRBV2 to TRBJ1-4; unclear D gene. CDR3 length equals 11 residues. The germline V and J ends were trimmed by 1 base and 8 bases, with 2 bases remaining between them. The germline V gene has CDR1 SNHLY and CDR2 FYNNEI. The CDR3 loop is CASSEEEKLFF. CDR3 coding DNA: TGTGCCAGCAGTGAAGAGGAAAAACTGTTTTTT.

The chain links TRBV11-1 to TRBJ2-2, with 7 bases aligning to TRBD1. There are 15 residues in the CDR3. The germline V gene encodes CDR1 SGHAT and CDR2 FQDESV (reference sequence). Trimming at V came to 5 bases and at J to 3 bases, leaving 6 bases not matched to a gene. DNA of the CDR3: TGTGCCAGCAGCCGGACAGGTTTAGACACCGGGGAGCTGTTTTTT. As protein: CASSRTGLDTGELFF.

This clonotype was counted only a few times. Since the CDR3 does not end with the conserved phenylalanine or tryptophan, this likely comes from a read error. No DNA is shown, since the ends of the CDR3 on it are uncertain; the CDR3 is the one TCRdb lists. CDR3 protein: CASTPQHGTVVNL. The chain uses TRBV12-3 or TRBV12-4 and TRBJ1-1; TRBD1 is the table's D call, not checked against the DNA. The CDR3 has 13 residues if both end residues are counted.

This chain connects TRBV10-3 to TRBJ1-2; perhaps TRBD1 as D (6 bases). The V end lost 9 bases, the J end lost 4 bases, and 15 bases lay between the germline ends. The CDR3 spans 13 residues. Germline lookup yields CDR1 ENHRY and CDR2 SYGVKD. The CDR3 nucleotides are TGTGCCATGAAGATGACAGGCGGCTATGGCTACACCTTC. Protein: CAMKMTGGYGYTF.

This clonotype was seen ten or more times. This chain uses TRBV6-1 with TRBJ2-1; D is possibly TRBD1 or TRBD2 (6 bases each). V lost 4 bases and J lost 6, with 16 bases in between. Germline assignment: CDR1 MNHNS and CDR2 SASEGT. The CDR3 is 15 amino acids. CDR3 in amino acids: CASSARRGGLNEQFF. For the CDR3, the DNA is TGTGCCAGCAGTGCCAGGAGAGGGGGGCTCAATGAGCAGTTCTTC.

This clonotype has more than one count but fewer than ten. The CDR3 sequence: CASSLGGSGGKLFF. CDR3 bases: TGTGCCAGCAGTTTAGGTGGTTCGGGTGGAAAACTGTTTTTT. The J gene is TRBJ1-4, the V gene TRBV28; D call uncertain. CDR3 size: 14 residues. V was shortened by 2 bases and J by 10 bases, with 14 bases between the two germline ends. Germline V lookup: CDR1 MDHEN, CDR2 SYDVKM.

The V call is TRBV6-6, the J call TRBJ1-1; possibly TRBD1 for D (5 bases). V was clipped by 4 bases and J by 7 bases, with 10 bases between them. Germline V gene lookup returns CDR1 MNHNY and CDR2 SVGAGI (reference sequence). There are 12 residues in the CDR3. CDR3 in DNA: TGTGCCAGCAGTTGGGGGGAGGATGAAGCTTTCTTT. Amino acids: CASSWGEDEAFF.